The 24 T cell receptor beta chains listed next were all sequenced from one sample in a study of blood T cell repertoires in COVID-19. TCRdb keeps only in-frame clones here, not all; method: immunoSEQ multiplex PCR. The sample carries roughly 94,000 clones, 65% to 90% recorded once. Specimen: peripheral blood. These receptors all stem from a man aged 55 to 70 with acute or convalescent COVID-19.

V gene TRBV6-5 combines with J gene TRBJ1-2; D might be TRBD1 (6 bases). Germline V CDR1 and CDR2: MNHEY, SVGAGI. The V gene lost 6 bases and the J gene lost 4 bases, with 18 bases spanning the gap. The CDR3 has 15 amino acids. CDR3 residues: CASRLTGASGYGYTF. The CDR3 DNA is TGTGCCAGCAGGTTGACAGGTGCCTCGGGCTATGGCTACACCTTC.

CDR3 nucleotide sequence: TGTGCCAGCAGCTTCACTAGCGGGGGGGCATATAATGAGCAGTTCTTC. Amino acids: CASSFTSGGAYNEQFF. This chain joins TRBV5-6 and TRBJ2-1, with 13 bases lining up with TRBD2. Per germline, CDR1 SGHDT and CDR2 YYEEEE. The CDR3 sequence is 16 residues long. The J segment lost 7 bases and the V segment lost 2 bases, leaving 6 bases of the junction unmatched. The whole variable domain, filled in from reference TRBV5-6 and TRBJ2-1, reads DAGVTQSPTHLIKTRGQQVTLRCSPKSGHDTVSWYQQALGQGPQFIFQYYEEEERQRGNFPDRFSGHQFPNYSSELNVNALLLGDSALYLCASSFTSGGAYNEQFFGPGTRLTVL.

The chain uses TRBV5-1 and TRBJ2-1; 9 bases are shared with TRBD1. With 3 bases clipped from V and 4 bases from J, the junction kept 5 bases outside the gene matches. Germline V gives CDR1 SGHRS, CDR2 YFSETQ. The CDR3 consists of 15 residues. The CDR3 here is CASSSSGQGYNEQFF. The CDR3 DNA follows: TGCGCCAGCAGCTCATCGGGACAGGGATACAATGAGCAGTTCTTC.

The rearrangement uses TRBV5-1 and TRBJ1-4; maybe TRBD1 (6 bases). The CDR3 is 14 amino acids. CDR1 and CDR2 (germline): SGHRS, YFSETQ. The V end was cut by 0 bases, the J end by 8 bases, with 11 bases between. CDR3 DNA sequence: TGCGCCAGCAGCTTGGAAGGGGGAGGGGAAAAACTGTTTTTT. Its protein product is CASSLEGGGEKLFF.

V gene TRBV28 combines with J gene TRBJ1-6; D may be TRBD1 (6 bases). This CDR3 has 13 amino acids. Germline loops: CDR1 MDHEN, CDR2 SYDVKM. Trimming removed 11 bases at V and 6 bases at J, with 14 bases between. The CDR3 region is CASRTVSNSPLHF. The CDR3 DNA is TGTGCCTCAAGGACAGTTTCTAATTCACCCCTCCACTTT.

The chain links TRBV2 to TRBJ1-1; 9 bases are a match to TRBD1. The V gene's germline CDR1 is SNHLY and CDR2 FYNNEI. With 6 bases clipped from V and 9 bases from J, the junction kept 8 bases outside the gene matches. The CDR3 runs to 13 residues. DNA of the CDR3: TGTGCCAGCAGAGGGACAGGGTATAGGAAAGCTTTCTTT. Amino acid sequence: CASRGTGYRKAFF.

The chain is built from TRBV24-1 and TRBJ1-1, with a possible D match to TRBD1 (6 bases). CDR1 and CDR2 (germline): KGHDR, SFDVKD. The CDR3 covers 16 residues. The V and J ends lost 5 bases and 1 base respectively, with 16 bases between them. In DNA, the CDR3 is TGTGCCACCAGTGGGACAGCCGTGAATGGGAACACTGAAGCTTTCTTT. Amino acids: CATSGTAVNGNTEAFF.

The chain carries TRBV4-2 and TRBJ1-6; possibly TRBD1 for D (6 bases). CDR3 length equals 16 residues. Deletions cut 4 bases from V and 6 bases from J, with 16 bases between. Germline CDR1 is LGHNA and CDR2 is YNFKEQ. As DNA, the CDR3 is TGTGCCAGCAGCCGACTAGGGGGAGGGACTAATTCACCCCTCCACTTT. Translation gives CASSRLGGGTNSPLHF.

This chain joins TRBV7-8 and TRBJ2-3; the D gene is possibly TRBD2 (6 bases). CDR1 and CDR2 (germline): SGHVS, FQNEAQ. The length of the CDR3 is 15 residues. The germline V and J ends were trimmed by 6 bases and 0 bases, with 13 bases remaining between them. CDR3 sequence reads: CASRPAGISTDTQYF. In nucleotides, the CDR3 is TGTGCCAGCAGACCAGCGGGTATTAGCACAGATACGCAGTATTTT. Supplemented by reference TRBV7-8 and TRBJ2-3, the full variable domain reads GAGVSQSPRYKVAKRGQDVALRCDPISGHVSLFWYQQALGQGPEFLTYFQNEAQLDKSGLPSDRFFAERPEGSVSTLKIQRTQQEDSAVYLCASRPAGISTDTQYFGPGTRLTVL.

This chain connects TRBV20-1 to TRBJ1-1; 9 bases agree with TRBD1. V dropped 8 bases and J dropped 10; count of bases not matched to a gene: 8. The CDR3 runs to 11 residues. CDR1 and CDR2 (germline): DFQATT, SNEGSKA (reference sequence). This chain's CDR3 is CSTKRQGGAFF. The CDR3 coding sequence is TGCAGTACGAAACGACAGGGGGGAGCTTTCTTT.

This chain links TRBV18 with TRBJ1-1; D ambiguous. Germline V gene lookup returns CDR1 KGHSH and CDR2 LQKENI. The CDR3 is 14 amino acids. V was pared by 1 base and J by 1 base, with 7 bases between. This CDR3 is CASSPLGANTEAFF. In DNA form, the CDR3 reads TGTGCCAGCTCACCACTCGGAGCGAACACTGAAGCTTTCTTT.

This chain joins TRBV9 and TRBJ2-5; a weak D match, TRBD1 (5 bases). This CDR3 is 15 amino acids long. Trimming left V 4 bases short and J 1 base short, with 14 bases between. Germline CDR1 reads SGDLS; CDR2 reads YYNGEE. DNA for the CDR3: TGTGCCAGCAGCCCCCACAAGGGGCCCCAAGAGACCCAGTACTTC. Translated: CASSPHKGPQETQYF.

The chain couples TRBV18 to TRBJ1-2; 8 bases match TRBD1. Germline values: CDR1 KGHSH, CDR2 LQKENI. V shed 5 bases and J 6 bases; nucleotides not matched to a gene: 11. This CDR3 has 15 residues. This CDR3 is CASSSRETGVDGYTF. DNA of the CDR3: TGTGCCAGCTCATCACGGGAGACAGGGGTTGATGGCTACACCTTC.

The chain is built from TRBV19 and TRBJ2-4; 7 bases fit TRBD1. J gave up 3 bases and V 5 bases, and 4 bases lay outside the gene matches. Germline CDR1 is LNHDA and CDR2 is SQIVND (reference sequence). The CDR3 contains 14 residues. As DNA, the CDR3 is TGTGCCAGTAGTGACAGGGCTGGCAAAAACATTCAGTACTTC. Translation gives CASSDRAGKNIQYF.

In its sample, this clone was seen a few times. The chain recombines TRBV28 with TRBJ1-6; TRBD1 might be the D (6 bases). CDR3 length: 14 residues. Trimming took 2 bases from V and 7 from J, leaving 9 bases between them. Germline CDR1 and CDR2: MDHEN and SYDVKM. The CDR3 nucleotides read TGTGCCAGCAGTTTAAGGCAGGGGAATTCACCCCTCCACTTT. It encodes CASSLRQGNSPLHF.

V is TRBV5-5 and J is TRBJ1-5; 10 bases are a match to TRBD1. The J segment lost 3 bases and the V segment lost 6 bases, leaving 12 bases of the junction unmatched. CDR3 length: 17 amino acids. Germline CDR1 SGHKS, CDR2 YYEKEE (reference sequence). The CDR3 loop reads CASNFLPGQGNNQPQHF. The CDR3 DNA follows: TGTGCCAGCAACTTCCTGCCGGGACAGGGGAACAATCAGCCCCAGCATTTT.

CDR3 in DNA: TGTGCCACCAGTGACCCGTACGGCTATGGCTACACCTTC. Residues: CATSDPYGYGYTF. The chain carries TRBV24-1 and TRBJ1-2; D remains unclear. CDR1 is KGHDR and CDR2 is SFDVKD in the germline V gene. V was cut by 4 bases and J by 4 bases, with 9 bases left in between. This CDR3 has 13 residues.

V is TRBV29-1 and J is TRBJ2-7, with TRBD1 identical over 12 bases. The V and J ends lost 5 bases and 6 bases, in that order; junction bases with no gene match: 14. The germline V gene has CDR1 SQVTM and CDR2 ANQGSEA. The CDR3 covers 16 residues. The CDR3 protein is CSVRFGGGTGGVEQYF. CDR3 nucleotides: TGCAGCGTTAGGTTCGGTGGGGGGACAGGGGGCGTCGAGCAGTACTTC.

For this clone: Other nucleotide sequences in the sample specify the same CDR3. The chain employs TRBV5-1 and TRBJ1-5, with 9 bases lining up with TRBD1. After removal of 4 bases from V and 4 bases from J, the junction contained 3 bases not matched to a gene. This CDR3 spans 14 amino acids. From germline, CDR1 is SGHRS and CDR2 YFSETQ. The CDR3 DNA reads TGCGCCAGCAGCCCGGGACAGGGAAATCAGCCCCAGCATTTT. This translates into CASSPGQGNQPQHF.

The chain joins TRBV19 to TRBJ1-1; 7 bases are shared with TRBD1. Germline lookup yields CDR1 LNHDA and CDR2 SQIVND (reference sequence). This CDR3 comprises 18 residues. V was clipped by 5 bases and J by 0 bases; unmatched bases: 15. The CDR3 protein is CASSPRKGANPLNTEAFF. The CDR3 region has the DNA TGTGCCAGTAGTCCACGGAAGGGGGCAAATCCACTGAACACTGAAGCTTTCTTT.

The chain recombines TRBV5-1 with TRBJ1-4; the D is unclear. Germline CDR1 reads SGHRS; CDR2 reads YFSETQ. The germline V and J ends were trimmed by 5 bases and 5 bases, with 16 bases remaining between them. The CDR3 consists of 15 residues. The CDR3 DNA follows: TGCGCCAGCAGTCCCGGTGGGCAGGAAAATGAAAAACTGTTTTTT. It is translated as CASSPGGQENEKLFF.

This clone was seen only a few times. The chain carries TRBV4-3 and TRBJ2-1; the D is unclear. Trimming left V 4 bases short and J 4 bases short, with 14 bases between. Germline lookup yields CDR1 LGHNA and CDR2 YSLEER. This CDR3 spans 15 amino acids. CDR3 amino acids: CASSPQKKFYNEQFF. CDR3 sequence (DNA): TGCGCCAGCAGCCCACAGAAGAAATTTTACAATGAGCAGTTCTTC.

The chain has TRBV13 and TRBJ1-5, with D perhaps TRBD1 (6 bases). The V end was cut by 3 bases, the J end by 6 bases, with 18 bases between. CDR3 length equals 16 residues. Germline V lookup: CDR1 PRHDT, CDR2 FYEKMQ (reference sequence). The CDR3 sequence is CASSFFSSGETQPQHF. CDR3 sequence (DNA): TGTGCCAGCAGCTTTTTCAGTTCAGGGGAGACTCAGCCCCAGCATTTT.

The rearrangement joins TRBV28 to TRBJ2-7; 10 nucleotides align to TRBD2. CDR1 and CDR2 from the germline V gene are MDHEN and SYDVKM. This CDR3 comprises 16 residues. J was trimmed by 4 bases and V by 4 bases; bases with no gene match: 10. Here the CDR3 reads CASSSGLARALYEQYF. The CDR3 bases are TGTGCCAGCAGTTCGGGACTAGCGAGGGCTCTGTACGAGCAGTACTTC.